The entry that follows covers one T cell receptor beta chain sequence. Its specificity is not known. The data stem from a study of early T cells in non-severe SARS-CoV-2 infection. Study summary: Alpha and beta chains were unpaired, from unsorted whole-blood bulk RNA.

This CDR3 comprises 11 residues. The V gene lost 3 bases and the J gene lost 3 bases, with 3 bases spanning the gap. CDR1 and CDR2 from the germline V gene are GTSNPN and SVGIG (reference sequence). Tagging with unique molecular identifiers was applied to individual cDNA molecules. MiXCR, applied by TCRdb to the 5' RACE reads, yields one record per CDR3 protein. This sample has about 77,000 distinct CDR3 sequences, with 15% to 20% found just once. Study-level findings and limits: VDJdb-based matching was biased toward anti-spike CD8 responses and missed private and CD4 specificities.

The clonotype was recovered from an adult who was a healthcare worker with PCR-confirmed SARS-CoV-2 infection or an uninfected control (not recorded which). The sample was whole blood. This rearrangement joins TRBV30 to TRBJ1-3; no clear D. CDR3 region: CAWRSGNTIYF. CDR3 bases: TGTGCCTGGAGGAGTGGAAACACCATATATTTT. The complete variable domain, with remaining parts taken from reference TRBV30 and TRBJ1-3, reads SQTIHQWPATLVQPVGSPLSLECTVEGTSNPNLYWYRQAAGRGLQLLFYSVGIGQISSEVPQNLSASRPQDRQFILSSKKLLLSDSGFYLCAWRSGNTIYFGEGSWLTVV.